This T cell receptor beta chain was identified during a study of human T cells and chemical hapten exposure. For the study at large: Throughout the approximately 25-week study, diphenylcyclopropenone was applied weekly to the patients' scalps.

Regarding this clonotype: Since a much larger clone is just one base distant, this may be a read error. The CDR3 does not end in the conserved phenylalanine or tryptophan, so this is likely a read error.

Time point specified: pre-sensitization, week 0. As to treatment: therapeutic diphenylcyclopropenone sensitization with weekly scalp DPC. During construction of the library, unique molecular identifiers were attached to individual cDNA molecules for quantitative, reproducible TCR counting. As originally analysed: Sampled TCR counts reached a median of around 94,000 per sample, with values ranging from about 20,000 to 750,000. TCRdb re-called the RACE reads with MiXCR, one entry per CDR3 protein. The V and J calls were determined by TCRdb, not by the authors. The sample lists 89,000 or so distinct CDR3 sequences, over 6.5% occurring once. The material was whole blood, obtained in connection with sensitization to the hapten diphenylcyclopropenone (DPC). This receptor was obtained from a man aged 40-55 years with alopecia areata. Some clones in this sample may be carry-over from other donors' samples.

In DNA form, the CDR3 reads TGTGCCAGCAGTCCTGAACTAGCCAAAAACATTCAGTACCTC. It codes for CASSPELAKNIQYL. This rearrangement joins TRBV12-3 or TRBV12-4 to TRBJ2-4; no clear D gene. V was pared by 5 bases and J by 0 bases, with 8 bases between. The CDR3 runs to 14 residues.